This T cell receptor beta chain was recorded in a study of shared clonotypes between healthy human individuals. Study-level information: CD8 memory received one plate per donor, CD8 naive two, CD4 memory three and CD4 naive three. Broader study findings: On the whole, naive subsets had larger estimated richness than memory subsets had.

Note on this clone: Its target is not known.

Generated by immunoSEQ multiplex PCR, the TCRdb table keeps only in-frame clones and is missing some. The data show some 2.1 million clones, approximately 95% seen once. Per germline, CDR1 SGHTA and CDR2 FQGNSA. V lost 3 bases, J lost 4 bases, and 10 bases stayed unmatched. This CDR3 has 16 residues. A split of CD4+ cells into CD45RA+ naive and CD45RA-negative memory subsets was performed. The clonotype originates from a man between 18 and 29 years old in good health. The V gene is TRBV7-2, the J gene TRBJ2-5; 8 positions agree with TRBD2. The specimen was naive CD4+ T cells sorted from blood. Noted subset: CD45RA+ positively selected. CDR3 sequence reads: CASSFGTNGRAETQYF. In DNA form, the CDR3 reads TGTGCCAGCAGCTTCGGGACTAACGGGAGGGCAGAGACCCAGTACTTC.